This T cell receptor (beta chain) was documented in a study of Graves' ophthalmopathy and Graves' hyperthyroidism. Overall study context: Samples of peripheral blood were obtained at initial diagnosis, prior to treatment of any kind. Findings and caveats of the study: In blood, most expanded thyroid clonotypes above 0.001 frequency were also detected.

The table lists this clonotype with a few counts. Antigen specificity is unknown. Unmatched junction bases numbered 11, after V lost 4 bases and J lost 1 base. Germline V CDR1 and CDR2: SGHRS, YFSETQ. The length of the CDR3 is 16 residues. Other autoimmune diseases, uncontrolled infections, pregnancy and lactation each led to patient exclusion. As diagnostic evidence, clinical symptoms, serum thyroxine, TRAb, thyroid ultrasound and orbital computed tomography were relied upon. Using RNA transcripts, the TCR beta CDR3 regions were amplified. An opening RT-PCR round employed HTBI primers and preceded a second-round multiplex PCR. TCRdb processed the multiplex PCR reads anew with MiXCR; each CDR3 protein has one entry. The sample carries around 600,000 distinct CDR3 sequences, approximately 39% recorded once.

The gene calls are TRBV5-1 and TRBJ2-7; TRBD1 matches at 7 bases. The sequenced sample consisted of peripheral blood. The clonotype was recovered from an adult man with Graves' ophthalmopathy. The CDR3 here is CASSPRGQAFSYEQYF. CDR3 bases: TGCGCCAGCAGCCCCCGTGGACAGGCGTTTTCCTACGAGCAGTACTTC.